This entry features one T cell receptor beta chain sequence. What antigen it recognizes has not been identified. The junction differs from germline at one of its ends, possibly a read error. To prepare the library, 5' RACE was applied. The sequencer listed for this sample is Illumina HiSeq 2500. A second about 7 to 12 cycle PCR used a sample-barcoded 5' primer and a J-beta primer mix. A template-switch 5' adaptor carrying 12 random nucleotides introduced a unique molecular identifier onto each TCR beta cDNA molecule. Each sample yielded at least 2.5 million CDR3-containing paired-end reads. First-strand cDNA synthesis was performed from all RNA using the Mint cDNA synthesis kit, with priming by a TRBC-specific oligonucleotide. Following uracil-DNA glycosylase treatment, all cDNA underwent a first 18-cycle PCR with the universal primers M1SS and BC2_uni_R. On the authors' methods: Normalization of each sample was performed by random selection of 1 million high-quality reads, each carrying a distinct molecular identifier. Reads sharing molecular identifiers were discarded rather than binned into consensus sequences. MiTCR, run with a Q25 quality threshold and the strictest error-elimination algorithm, handled CDR3 identification, clonotype clustering and error correction. A nonparametric unseen species model using Euler transformation provided a lower-bound estimate of total TCR beta diversity. TCRdb reran the public reads through fastp at Q25 and MiXCR, keeping productive beta chains. Under each unique CDR3 protein, matching rows form one entry showing the most common genes and DNA. The V and J calls here are based on TCRdb, not the publication. Present in this sample are 550,000 to 600,000 distinct CDR3 sequences, less than 60% of which were seen just once. The top ten clones comprise 20% to 25% of the sample.

This sample was included in a study of blood T cells in healthy people across ages (dated by TCRdb to the mid-2010s). With regard to the full study: Template switching captured roughly one uniquely barcoded TCR beta cDNA molecule per two T cells in model experiments. Using deep sequencing normalized with unique cDNA molecular identifiers, the study measured how TCR beta repertoire diversity changes with age. The donors were divided into four age groups: young (average approximately 15 years), middle-aged (over 35), aged (approximately 59) and long-lived (around 87). To avoid experimental bias, donors of different ages were randomly spread across the sequencing lanes. For two donors (one aged 18 to 29 and one aged 80 or older), the study analyzed two additional independent replicas of 1 million unique cDNA reads from the same blood draw. Study-level results and caveats: A strong correlation was found between observed TCR beta diversity and the percentage of naive T cells measured by flow cytometry. Because profiling used bulk unsorted PBMCs, naive and antigen-experienced compartments could not be compared conclusively. Because the CMV infection status of the donors was unknown, age-related changes in expanded clonotypes may potentially have been confounded. Compared with the aged group, more naive CD4+ T cells, fewer expanded clones and increased TCR diversity were shown by the long-lived group, suggesting age selection. As age increased, observed TCR beta diversity per million T cells dropped in a roughly linear way, and a significant reduction was already evident by age 40. Estimates of total diversity from one million sequenced T cells were regarded as lower bounds and underestimates.

Reading from cysteine to phenylalanine, the CDR3 counts 16 amino acids. Of all the DNA, just the CDR3 is kept, 48 bases in frame from base 1. The germline V gene encodes CDR1 SGHRS and CDR2 YFSETQ. Donors were a few dozen systemically healthy Caucasian individuals from Russia aged roughly 6 to 90 years. Roughly 9 milliliters of peripheral blood were drawn from each donor into EDTA-treated Vacutainer tubes. Ficoll-Paque density-gradient centrifugation was used to isolate PBMCs, with at least 6.5 million per sample. Total RNA was extracted from PBMCs with Trizol reagent, with at least 5.5 micrograms obtained per sample. Naive CD45RAhigh/CD27high T cell percentages were measured by flow cytometry on a PBMC aliquot from every donor.

The specimen sequenced was blood. The sequence joins TRBV5-1 to TRBJ2-1; a tentative D match to TRBD2 spans 7 bases. This clonotype originated in a man older than 75 in good health. The DNA reads TGCGCCAGCAGACCTGCCCCGGGGGCGGGGGACAATGGGCAGTTCTTC. It translates as CASRPAPGAGDNGQFF.